One TCR beta chain is described in this entry. Its antigen is unknown. The sample comes from a study of T cell responses to AZD1222 COVID-19 vaccine. J lost 2 bases, V lost 3 bases, and 1 base had no gene match. The CDR3 length is 15 residues. From germline, CDR1 is LGHDT and CDR2 YNNKEL (reference sequence). Study outcomes and limitations: Nearly half of the spike-specific TCRs reportedly recognize variant regions that carry no mutations. Vaccination with two AZD1222 doses was followed by a rise in Spike-specific TCR breadth and depth. In a largely white British group with more females than males, clonal diversity was possibly underestimated.

The data were produced by immunoSEQ multiplex PCR, yet TCRdb's version contains in-frame clones alone and is incomplete. The sample records 150,000 to 250,000 clones, roughly nine tenths being singletons. Both about-4-week and about-12-week second-dose recipients were combined. This sequence originates from an adult who received the AZD1222 COVID-19 vaccine. Sample: peripheral blood, taken 28 days after the second AZD1222 dose. The chain links TRBV3-1 (or the pseudogene TRBV3-2) to TRBJ1-5; 10 bases align to TRBD1. The CDR3 DNA follows: TGTGCCAGCAGCCACGGGACAGGGGGCAATCAGCCCCAGCATTTT. Its protein product is CASSHGTGGNQPQHF.